This T cell receptor beta chain is from a study of blood T cell repertoires in COVID-19. Original analysis: Quantification of nucleated cells was approximated via reference gene primer amplification. TCRdb's copy holds only in-frame clones and misses some; the assay was immunoSEQ multiplex PCR. V and J calls and clone size are those listed in that table; D and trimming were worked out from the DNA. The repertoire consists of around 330,000 clones, with roughly 85% occurring once and the leading ten covering under 2%. The CDR3 sequence is 14 residues long. Trimming took 2 bases from V and 10 from J; bases not matched to a gene: 5. Germline V lookup: CDR1 MDHEN, CDR2 SYDVKM.

Sequencing was done on a sample of PBMCs or T cells enriched from blood (not recorded which). The receptor comes from a woman aged 25-40 years who had been exposed to COVID-19. The J gene is TRBJ1-6, the V gene TRBV28; TRBD1 matches at 7 bases. The CDR3: CASSLHGTVSPLHF. The CDR3 nucleotides are TGTGCCAGCAGTTTACACGGGACAGTGTCACCCCTCCACTTT.